This TCR beta chain is drawn from a study of cytomegalovirus exposure and HLA in healthy donors. Study as a whole: Prior work identified more than 90 million unique TCR beta sequences in 150 million to 200 million T cells. Points from the study as a whole: Certain sequence variants were highly shared and formed a cluster, and this cluster was likely a sequencing artifact. Association with HLA alleles at 0.05 false discovery rate was found for around 15,000 TCR beta sequences in a later analysis.

Details on this clone: Antigen specificity is unknown.

The PCR used 60 Vbeta and 13 Jbeta primers. The assay was immunoSEQ multiplex PCR, and TCRdb's table has in-frame clones only and misses some. The sample carries more than 90,000 clones, almost 70% recorded once. V lost 5 bases and J lost 7, with 20 bases in between. The CDR3 length is 14 residues. The germline V gene has CDR1 SQVTM and CDR2 ANQGSEA. Sequenced input: PBMCs. The chain links TRBV29-1 to TRBJ1-1; D might be TRBD1 (6 bases). The TCR was taken from a man under 40 in good health and CMV-seropositive. CDR3 coding DNA: TGCAGCGTTTTGACAACGGGGGGCTGGGATGAAGCTTTCTTT. As protein: CSVLTTGGWDEAFF.